The clone carrying this T cell receptor beta chain was observed at least ten times. This sample was taken from a study of neurological immune-mediated disorders. Study-level background: The disease course was relapsing-remitting in roughly 31 and secondary progressive in about 9% of the roughly 34 multiple sclerosis patients.

This CDR3 comprises 11 residues. Germline CDR1 reads MDHEN; CDR2 reads SYDVKM. The V and J ends lost 5 bases and 4 bases respectively, with 3 bases between them. Each CDR3 protein is one row after TCRdb ran MiXCR on the 5' RACE reads. Of 45,000 to 60,000 distinct CDR3 sequences listed, approximately 3.8% are singletons. The sequence was collected from a man in his thirties or forties with multiple sclerosis. The sample taken for sequencing was PBMCs. The J gene is TRBJ2-1, the V gene TRBV28; D not certain. CDR3 in DNA: TGTGCCAGCAGTCTATACAATGAGCAGTTCTTC. The encoded protein is CASSLYNEQFF.